A single sample gave rise to the 18 T cell receptor beta chains below, sequenced in a study of Tregs in tolerant kidney transplant recipients. These TCRs' antigens remain unknown. CFSE-labeled recipient PBMCs were cultured five to seven days with irradiated graft donor PBMCs, then FACS-sorted. Using immunoSEQ multiplex PCR, the repertoire was profiled, and TCRdb retains in-frame clones only, with some absent. Its clone listing holds thousands of clones. The sample here was CD8+ T cells from blood cultured with allogeneic cells, taken before the transplant. Every receptor here comes from a human patient who received a combined kidney and bone marrow transplant.

Measured by frequency, this clone is medium-sized. The CDR3 goes on 3 residues after the read ends, and that part is filled in from the germline J gene. This rearrangement joins TRBV20-1 to TRBJ2-5; TRBD2 might be the D (6 bases). The CDR3 is made up of 15 amino acids. The V end was cut by 3 bases, the J end by 1 base, with 15 bases between. CDR1 is DFQATT, CDR2 SNEGSKA, per germline (reference sequence). The sequenced CDR3 bases are TGCAGTGCTAGTAAGGTAGCGGTAAGCCAAGAGACC. It encodes CSASKVAVSQET. The whole CDR3 protein is CSASKVAVSQETQYF.

As regards this clone: The CDR3 is cut off 3 residues early in the read; its end comes from the germline J gene. The chain combines TRBV5-1 with TRBJ2-5; 16 nucleotides agree with TRBD2. Per the germline V gene, CDR1 is SGHRS and CDR2 is YFSETQ. The CDR3 consists of 19 residues. J lost 4 bases, V lost 4 bases, and 13 bases had no gene match. The sequenced CDR3 bases are TGCGCCAGCAGCGCCAGCGGGACTAGCGGGGGGGCGGACACAGAGACC. Protein product: CASSASGTSGGADTET. The whole CDR3 is CASSASGTSGGADTETQYF.

CDR3 protein: CASSKPTGYNEQFF. The CDR3 bases that were read are TGTGCCAGCAGCAAACCGACAGGATACAATGAG. The V call is TRBV6-2 or TRBV6-3, the J call TRBJ2-1; D may be TRBD1 (6 bases). Read data end 3 residues before the CDR3 end; the end is taken from the germline J gene. Trimming removed 6 bases at V and 4 bases at J, with 13 bases between. Germline V gene sequence: CDR1 MNHEY, CDR2 SVGEGT. The length of the CDR3 is 14 residues.

About this clone itself: Read data end 3 residues before the CDR3 end; the end is taken from the germline J gene. The chain employs TRBV20-1 and TRBJ1-1; D perhaps matches TRBD1 (5 bases). Trimming shortened V by 4 bases and J by 4 bases, and 13 bases separated the two germline ends. Germline-derived CDR1 and CDR2 are DFQATT and SNEGSKA (reference sequence). The CDR3 spans 13 residues. CDR3 sequence: CSATGIRGTEAFF. CDR3 DNA (partial): TGCAGTGCTACAGGGATCAGAGGCACTGAA.

This CDR3 reads CASSLQAGGNNEQFF. The sequenced CDR3 bases are TGTGCCAGCAGCTTACAAGCGGGAGGAAACAATGAG. The chain is built from TRBV11-2 and TRBJ2-1; 9 nucleotides agree with TRBD2. Sequencing ends 3 residues short of the CDR3 end; the germline J gene provides the rest. V lost 2 bases, J lost 5 bases, and 4 bases stayed unmatched. The length of the CDR3 is 15 residues. Germline lookup yields CDR1 SGHAT and CDR2 FQNNGV.

Measured by frequency, this clone is medium-sized. Incomplete CDR3 DNA: TGTGCCAGCAGCTTCGGACTAGCGGGTATGGTCACCGGGGAG. It translates to CASSFGLAGMVTGE. The full CDR3 protein is CASSFGLAGMVTGELFF. V gene TRBV13 combines with J gene TRBJ2-2, with 11 positions matching TRBD2. The DNA ends 3 residues before the CDR3 does, and the rest of the CDR3 is filled in from the germline J gene. CDR3 size: 17 residues. Trimming cost V 3 bases and J 4 bases; bases outside gene matches: 7. The V gene's germline CDR1 is PRHDT and CDR2 FYEKMQ (reference sequence).

This clone ranks as medium-sized in terms of frequency. The read ends 3 residues early relative to the CDR3; the germline J gene fills the gap. V is TRBV4-1 and J is TRBJ2-7; possibly TRBD1 for D (6 bases). CDR1 MGHRA and CDR2 YSYEKL come from the germline V gene. V lost 3 bases and J 0 bases, leaving 15 bases between the germline ends. This CDR3 region has 16 residues. The chain's CDR3 is CASSHTTGTTSYEQYF. CDR3 bases read: TGCGCCAGCAGCCACACAACCGGGACAACCTCCTACGAG.

On this clone itself: The read ends 3 residues early relative to the CDR3; the germline J gene fills the gap. This chain links TRBV7-6 with TRBJ2-3; no firm D call. Deletions cut 2 bases from V and 2 bases from J, with 11 bases between. This CDR3 region has 15 residues. The germline CDR1 and CDR2 sequences are SGHVS and FNYEAQ. The sequenced CDR3 bases are TGTGCCAGCAGCTTATACCCCCGGGTCACAGATACG. Its protein is CASSLYPRVTDT. From start to end, the CDR3 is CASSLYPRVTDTQYF.

A remark on this clone: The read finishes 3 residues shy of the CDR3 end, and the germline J gene is used to complete it. The chain carries TRBV5-1 and TRBJ2-3; 8 nucleotides align to TRBD2. The CDR3 totals 15 residues. Germline V lookup: CDR1 SGHRS, CDR2 YFSETQ. Trimming removed 3 bases from V and 0 bases from J; junction bases left unmatched: 3. CDR3 bases read: TGCGCCAGCAGCTCCCTAGCGGGTAGCACAGATACG. Its translation is CASSSLAGSTDT. The full CDR3 sequence reads CASSSLAGSTDTQYF.

A remark on this clone: With the read ending 3 residues before the CDR3 end, the germline J gene is used to fill in that end. The rearrangement joins TRBV24-1 to TRBJ2-1; D is uncertain. V lost 5 bases to trimming and J lost 4 bases, with 8 bases between them. The CDR3 runs 13 residues. The germline CDR1 and CDR2 sequences are KGHDR and SFDVKD. The CDR3 bases that were read are TGTGCCACCAGTGCCCAGAGGTACAATGAG. Translation gives CATSAQRYNE. The CDR3 reads in full as CATSAQRYNEQFF.

By frequency, this clone is medium-sized. The read gets to within 3 residues of the CDR3 end, and the germline J gene fills in the rest. J is TRBJ2-5 and V is TRBV12-3 or TRBV12-4; the match to TRBD1 covers 9 bases. There are 15 residues in the CDR3. With 5 bases clipped from V and 4 bases from J, the junction kept 8 bases outside the gene matches. The CDR3 reads CASSPFMDRGETQYF. The DNA read from the CDR3 is TGTGCCAGCAGTCCATTCATGGACAGGGGAGAGACC.

This clone ranks as medium-sized (0.01 to 0.1%) in terms of frequency. Coverage ceases 3 residues before the CDR3 finishes, and the germline J gene fills in the end. V and J are TRBV9 and TRBJ1-2; tentative D call: TRBD1 (5 bases). V was clipped by 2 bases and J by 3 bases, with 8 bases between them. Germline V gives CDR1 SGDLS, CDR2 YYNGEE. The CDR3 is made up of 13 amino acids. Incomplete CDR3 DNA: TGTGCCAGCAGCGTCGGGGGGGACTATGGC. Translation: CASSVGGDYG. The full-length CDR3 reads as CASSVGGDYGYTF.

A note on this clone: The read stops 3 residues short of the end of the CDR3; the missing end is completed from the germline J gene. The chain recombines TRBV10-2 with TRBJ1-2, with a weak D call TRBD1 (5 bases). The CDR3 is 13 residues long. Trimming removed 0 bases from V and 4 bases from J, with 6 bases in between. CDR1 is WSHSY and CDR2 is SAAADI in the germline V gene. CDR3 DNA, as far as it was read: TGCGCCAGCAGTGAGTCGACAGTCTATGGC. Encoded protein: CASSESTVYG. The CDR3 as a whole reads CASSESTVYGYTF.

This clone shows up as large (0.1 to 1%) by frequency. The read terminates 3 residues before the CDR3 end, so the remaining end is supplied by the germline J gene. This chain connects TRBV19 to TRBJ1-1; D remains ambiguous. Germline CDR1 and CDR2: LNHDA and SQIVND (reference sequence). The length of the CDR3 is 14 residues. Trimming pared 2 bases from V and 2 bases from J, leaving 9 bases between. CDR3 bases read: TGTGCCAGTAGTATAATGGGCAGTAACACTGAA. It codes for CASSIMGSNTE. The full CDR3 sequence reads CASSIMGSNTEAFF. Combining the CDR3 with reference TRBV19 and TRBJ1-1 gives the whole variable domain DGGITQSPKYLFRKEGQNVTLSCEQNLNHDAMYWYRQDPGQGLRLIYYSQIVNDFQKGDIAEGYSVSREKKESFPLTVTSAQKNPTAFYLCASSIMGSNTEAFFGQGTRLTVV.

Its frequency marks this clone as medium-sized. The CDR3 goes on 3 residues after the read ends, and that part is filled in from the germline J gene. The chain combines TRBV2 with TRBJ1-2; D remains unclear. Germline V gene data show CDR1 as SNHLY and CDR2 as FYNNEI. V was cut by 6 bases and J by 4 bases, with 12 bases left in between. The CDR3 sequence is 13 residues long. This CDR3 reads CASSDMPSYGYTF. CDR3 DNA, as far as it was read: TGTGCCAGCAGCGACATGCCATCCTATGGC.

Incomplete CDR3 DNA: TGTGCCAGTAGTGGGACAGGCTATTACTACGAG. Translation: CASSGTGYYYE. The CDR3 as a whole reads CASSGTGYYYEQYF. The chain couples TRBV19 to TRBJ2-7; TRBD1 matches at 8 bases. Sequencing ends 3 residues short of the CDR3 end; the germline J gene provides the rest. The germline gives CDR1 LNHDA, CDR2 SQIVND (reference sequence). V dropped 5 bases and J dropped 3; count of bases not matched to a gene: 6. The CDR3 has 14 amino acids.

This clone is called medium-sized based on its frequency. The read is 3 residues too short to cover the CDR3 end, so that end is filled in from the germline J gene. The chain is built from TRBV5-4 and TRBJ1-1; 8 nucleotides agree with TRBD1. Germline V gives CDR1 SGHNT, CDR2 YYREEE (reference sequence). This CDR3 is 14 amino acids long. J lost 4 bases, V lost 1 base, and 3 bases had no gene match. Partial CDR3 DNA: TGTGCCAGCAGCTTGACAGGGGGAGGCACTGAA. It codes for CASSLTGGGTE. The whole CDR3 protein reads CASSLTGGGTEAFF.

Worth noting for this clone: Coverage ceases 3 residues before the CDR3 finishes, and the germline J gene fills in the end. The V gene is TRBV11-2, the J gene TRBJ2-7; 8 bases are shared with TRBD2. The CDR3 extends over 15 amino acids. With 3 bases clipped from V and 2 bases from J, the junction kept 6 bases outside the gene matches. Looked up from germline, CDR1 is SGHAT and CDR2 is FQNNGV. The CDR3 sequence is CASSFWREAPYEQYF. Partial CDR3 DNA: TGTGCCAGCAGCTTCTGGCGGGAGGCCCCCTACGAG.